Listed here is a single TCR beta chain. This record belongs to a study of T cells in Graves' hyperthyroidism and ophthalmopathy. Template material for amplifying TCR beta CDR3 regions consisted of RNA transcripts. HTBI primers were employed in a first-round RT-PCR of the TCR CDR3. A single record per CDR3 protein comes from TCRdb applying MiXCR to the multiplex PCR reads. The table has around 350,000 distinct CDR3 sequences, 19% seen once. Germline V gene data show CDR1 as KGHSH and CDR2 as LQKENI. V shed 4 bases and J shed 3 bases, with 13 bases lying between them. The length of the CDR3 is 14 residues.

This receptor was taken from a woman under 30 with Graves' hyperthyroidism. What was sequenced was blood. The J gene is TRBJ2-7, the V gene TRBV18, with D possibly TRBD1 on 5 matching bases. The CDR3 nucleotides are TGTGCCAGCTCACTCACAGGTAATCACTACGAGCAGTACTTC. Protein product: CASSLTGNHYEQYF.